This T cell receptor beta chain was documented in a study of blood T cell repertoires in COVID-19. Study in general: COVID-19 samples collected from the United States, Italy and Spain covered acute and convalescent phases. Nucleic acid was either cDNA or gDNA, and it came from T cells, B-cell-depleted T cells, or PBMCs.

CDR1 SGHNT and CDR2 YENEEA come from the germline V gene. V lost 1 base to trimming and J lost 4 bases, with 6 bases between them. This CDR3 contains 13 residues. Source study methods: Amplification of reference gene primers provided the estimated nucleated cell counts. Produced via immunoSEQ multiplex PCR; TCRdb's table is partial and in-frame only. V, J and clone size are taken as reported in that table, and D and trimming were inferred from the DNA itself. Among 110,000 or so clones listed, 70% to 90% were seen once. Sample: peripheral blood. The TCR sequence derives from a middle-aged man with acute or convalescent COVID-19. V usage is TRBV11-3 and J usage is TRBJ2-3; tentatively, D is TRBD2 (6 bases). CDR3 DNA: TGTGCCAGCAGCTTAGGGGAGGCAGATACGCAGTATTTT. It translates to CASSLGEADTQYF.